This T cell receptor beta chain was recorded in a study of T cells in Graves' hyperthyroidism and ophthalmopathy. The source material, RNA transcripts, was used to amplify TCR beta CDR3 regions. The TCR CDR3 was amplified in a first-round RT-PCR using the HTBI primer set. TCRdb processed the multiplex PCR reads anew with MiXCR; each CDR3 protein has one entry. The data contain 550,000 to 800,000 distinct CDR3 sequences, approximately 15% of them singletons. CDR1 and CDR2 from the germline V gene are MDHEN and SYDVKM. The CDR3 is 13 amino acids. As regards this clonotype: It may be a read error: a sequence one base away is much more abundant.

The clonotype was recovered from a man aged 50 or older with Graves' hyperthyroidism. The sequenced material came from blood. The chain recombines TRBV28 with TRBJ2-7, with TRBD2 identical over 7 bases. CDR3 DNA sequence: TGTACCAGCAGTTTAGGCGGGAGTGACGAGCAGTACTTC. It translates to CTSSLGGSDEQYF.